This T cell receptor beta chain was captured in a study of cytomegalovirus exposure and HLA in healthy donors. Across the study: Within the Caucasian-associated ancestry cluster were roughly 81% of the approximately 400 genotyped donors.

Whole-study results and caveats: The productive fraction for most TCR beta V segments was about 87% or about 30% in an earlier analysis. In a later analysis, at a false discovery rate of 0.05, 17,000 or so TCR beta sequences matched HLA alleles. A later analysis showed HLA-associated TCR beta chains outstripping equally common others in clonal expansion.

On this clone: Its antigen is not identified.

Both 60 Vbeta primers and 13 Jbeta primers went into the PCR. The protocol was immunoSEQ multiplex PCR, while the TCRdb copy is restricted to in-frame clones and leaves out a portion. The repertoire has fewer than 200,000 clones, roughly nine tenths of them found once; the top ten carry more than 0.7%. CDR3 length: 18 amino acids. Germline trimming cut 0 bases from V and 4 bases from J; bases unmatched to any gene: 12. Germline loops: CDR1 LGHNA, CDR2 YSLEER. The rearrangement joins TRBV4-3 to TRBJ2-5; 9 nucleotides align to TRBD2. The TCR was taken from a woman aged 25 to 39 in good health and CMV-seronegative. Material: PBMCs. CDR3 sequence (DNA): TGCGCCAGCAGCCAAGATAGAGAGCGGGGGGCCCCCGGAGAGACCCAGTACTTC. Encoded protein: CASSQDRERGAPGETQYF.